The clone carrying this TCR beta chain was detected only a few times. Its antigen is currently unknown. This sample stems from a study of cytomegalovirus exposure and HLA in healthy donors. The study's findings and limits: In a later analysis, HLA-C alleles had the fewest associated TCRs, DRB1 alleles the most. Several of the most significant clusters appeared, in a later analysis, to be linked to common viral pathogens.

Both 60 Vbeta primers and 13 Jbeta primers went into the PCR. The assay was immunoSEQ multiplex PCR, and TCRdb's table has in-frame clones only and misses some. The sample consists of approximately 170,000 clones, approximately 72% of them appearing once. The TCR originated in a man aged 45 to 65 in good health and CMV-seronegative. The material sequenced was PBMCs.

CDR3: CASRGDSGANVLTF. CDR3 DNA sequence: TGCGCCAGCAGAGGGGACTCTGGGGCCAACGTCCTGACTTTC. The rearrangement uses TRBV5-1 and TRBJ2-6, with a tentative D call TRBD1 (5 bases). Per germline, CDR1 SGHRS and CDR2 YFSETQ. The V end was cut by 5 bases, the J end by 0 bases, with 6 bases between. The CDR3 loop spans 14 amino acids.